Listed here are 21 T cell receptor beta chains from one sample, sequenced in a study of T cell responses to AZD1222 COVID-19 vaccine. This table comes from immunoSEQ multiplex PCR, and its TCRdb copy is limited to in-frame clones, with some not included. The repertoire consists of 140,000 to 150,000 clones, with roughly 90% occurring once and the leading ten covering around 3.5%. The sequenced sample was peripheral blood, obtained 28 days after the second AZD1222 dose. The receptor source for this set is an adult who received the AZD1222 COVID-19 vaccine.

The chain uses TRBV3-1 (or the pseudogene TRBV3-2) and TRBJ1-1; possibly TRBD1 for D (6 bases). The germline CDR1 and CDR2 sequences are LGHDT and YNNKEL (reference sequence). V dropped 1 base and J dropped 5 bases, with 17 bases sitting between them. This CDR3 contains 16 residues. The CDR3 DNA follows: TGTGCCAGCAGCCAAGGCGGGGCGGGGGCGAGGACTGAAGCTTTCTTT. The encoded protein is CASSQGGAGARTEAFF.

The gene calls are TRBV3-1 (or the pseudogene TRBV3-2) and TRBJ1-6, with 10 bases identical to TRBD1. Trimming at V came to 5 bases and at J to 4 bases, leaving 5 bases not matched to a gene. The CDR3 has 16 amino acids. Germline V gene sequence: CDR1 LGHDT, CDR2 YNNKEL (reference sequence). The CDR3 DNA reads as TGTGCCAGCAGCGCACGGGACAGGGGTTATAATTCACCCCTCCACTTT. It encodes CASSARDRGYNSPLHF.

With regard to this clone: A junction end diverges from the germline sequence, so it may reflect a read error. The chain combines TRBV28 with TRBJ1-1; D is uncertain. In germline, CDR1 is MDHEN, CDR2 SYDVKM. CDR3 length equals 12 residues. CDR3 in DNA: TGTGCCAGCAGTTCACAAACCAGAATTGAGGAGTTT. It specifies CASSSQTRIEEF. The full variable domain, rest sourced from reference TRBV28 and TRBJ1-1, is DVKVTQSSRYLVKRTGEKVFLECVQDMDHENMFWYRQDPGLGLRLIYFSYDVKMKEKGDIPEGYSVSREKKERFSLILESASTNQTSMYLCASSSQTRIEEFGQGTRLTVV.

This sequence joins TRBV6-5 and TRBJ1-1, with TRBD1 as a possible D gene (6 bases). V lost 2 bases, J lost 7 bases, and 11 bases lay in between. Germline CDR1 is MNHEY and CDR2 is SVGAGI. The CDR3 contains 13 residues. The CDR3 coding sequence is TGTGCCAGCAGTTACCCTAGAGGGGGTGAAGCTTTCTTT. It yields the protein CASSYPRGGEAFF.

This clone has a single count. The chain uses TRBV5-1 and TRBJ2-5; no clear D gene. V gave up 0 bases and J gave up 5 bases, with 8 bases separating them. Germline values: CDR1 SGHRS, CDR2 YFSETQ. The CDR3 covers 13 residues. CDR3 bases: TGCGCCAGCAGCTTGGATGTCGGGGAGACCCAGTACTTC. The encoded protein is CASSLDVGETQYF.

The chain is built from TRBV18 and TRBJ1-3; no firm D call. The CDR3 covers 14 residues. Trimming pared 8 bases from V and 0 bases from J, leaving 11 bases between. Germline assignment: CDR1 KGHSH and CDR2 LQKENI. Here the CDR3 reads CASTNQNSGNTIYF. The CDR3 DNA follows: TGTGCCAGCACAAATCAGAACTCTGGAAACACCATATATTTT.

The rearrangement uses TRBV19 and TRBJ1-1; 10 bases are a match to TRBD1. The germline CDR1 and CDR2 sequences are LNHDA and SQIVND (reference sequence). CDR3 size: 15 residues. Trimming at V came to 3 bases and at J to 4 bases, leaving 5 bases not matched to a gene. Here the CDR3 reads CASSIRDRGLTEAFF. The CDR3 DNA follows: TGTGCCAGTAGTATCCGAGACAGGGGGCTCACTGAAGCTTTCTTT.

The gene calls are TRBV7-9 and TRBJ1-5; D perhaps matches TRBD1 (6 bases). Germline CDR1 is SEHNR and CDR2 is FQNEAQ (reference sequence). CDR3 length: 14 residues. The V end was cut by 0 bases, the J end by 7 bases, with 10 bases between. The CDR3: CASSLASGEQPQHF. The CDR3 nucleotides read TGTGCCAGCAGCTTAGCGTCAGGGGAACAGCCCCAGCATTTT.

J is TRBJ2-7 and V is TRBV5-4; 10 positions agree with TRBD1. Trimming removed 4 bases from V and 7 bases from J; junction bases left unmatched: 11. CDR3 size: 15 residues. Germline loops: CDR1 SGHNT, CDR2 YYREEE (reference sequence). The CDR3, as DNA: TGTGCCAGCAGCCTGCCGGGACAGGGGTCGCAAGAGCAGTACTTC. As protein: CASSLPGQGSQEQYF.

The V call is TRBV28, the J call TRBJ1-2; D may be TRBD1 (6 bases). This CDR3 comprises 15 residues. Germline V gene sequence: CDR1 MDHEN, CDR2 SYDVKM. Trimming stripped 4 bases from V and 2 bases from J, with 14 bases between. The CDR3 DNA reads TGTGCCAGCAGTTCCTACCGACAGGCCAACTATGGCTACACCTTC. Protein product: CASSSYRQANYGYTF.

The chain is built from TRBV5-1 and TRBJ1-3, with D hard to call. CDR1 is SGHRS and CDR2 is YFSETQ in the germline V gene. The CDR3 is 15 residues long. The germline V and J ends were trimmed by 1 base and 0 bases, with 8 bases remaining between them. The CDR3 DNA is TGCGCCAGCAGCTTGATCCGGCGCTCTGGAAACACCATATATTTT. Translated, it gives CASSLIRRSGNTIYF.

The chain recombines TRBV19 with TRBJ2-7; D may correspond to TRBD1 or TRBD2 (5 bases each). The CDR3 is made up of 14 amino acids. V dropped 3 bases and J dropped 3 bases, with 12 bases sitting between them. The germline V gene has CDR1 LNHDA and CDR2 SQIVND (reference sequence). The CDR3 region has the DNA TGTGCCAGTAGTATCGGTCGGGGCAGCTACGAGCAGTACTTC. Protein product: CASSIGRGSYEQYF.

The CDR3, as DNA: TGCGCCAGCAGCTGGGACAGAACGAACACCGGGGAGCTGTTTTTT. This sequence encodes CASSWDRTNTGELFF. The rearrangement links TRBV5-1 to TRBJ2-2, with 7 bases that match TRBD1. There are 15 residues in the CDR3. The germline gives CDR1 SGHRS, CDR2 YFSETQ. The trim removed 3 bases at V and 0 bases at J, leaving 2 bases unmatched.

This chain connects TRBV9 to TRBJ2-3; either TRBD1 or TRBD2 may fit D (5 bases each). Germline CDR1 reads SGDLS; CDR2 reads YYNGEE. The CDR3 is 14 amino acids. Trimming pared 6 bases from V and 4 bases from J, leaving 15 bases between. This chain's CDR3 is CASTRGYRADTQYF. DNA for the CDR3: TGTGCCAGCACCCGGGGCTATAGGGCAGATACGCAGTATTTT.

This clone appeared a single time. The gene calls are TRBV9 and TRBJ2-3; D unclear. Germline CDR1 SGDLS, CDR2 YYNGEE. The CDR3 has 15 residues. Trimming took off 0 bases at V and 2 bases at J, with 10 bases between the two ends. CDR3 region: CASSVGGYITDTQYF. DNA for the CDR3: TGTGCCAGCAGCGTAGGAGGCTATATCACAGATACGCAGTATTTT.

The chain employs TRBV7-8 and TRBJ1-1; 7 bases agree with TRBD1. V gave up 5 bases and J gave up 1 base; unmatched junction bases: 4. The CDR3 sequence is 14 residues long. Germline V lookup: CDR1 SGHVS, CDR2 FQNEAQ. CDR3 DNA sequence: TGTGCCAGCAGCCCTAGGACAGGGAACACTGAAGCTTTCTTT. It translates to CASSPRTGNTEAFF. The variable domain in full, with the rest retrieved from reference TRBV7-8 and TRBJ1-1, is GAGVSQSPRYKVAKRGQDVALRCDPISGHVSLFWYQQALGQGPEFLTYFQNEAQLDKSGLPSDRFFAERPEGSVSTLKIQRTQQEDSAVYLCASSPRTGNTEAFFGQGTRLTVV.

The chain is built from TRBV6-2 or TRBV6-3 and TRBJ2-7; TRBD1 matches at 7 bases. CDR1 and CDR2 (germline): MNHEY, SVGEGT. V shed 5 bases and J 6 bases; nucleotides not matched to a gene: 4. The CDR3 consists of 12 residues. CDR3 bases: TGTGCCAGCAGTACTAGGACAGGCGAGCAGTACTTC. This translates into CASSTRTGEQYF.

The V call is TRBV6-5, the J call TRBJ2-5, with TRBD1 as a possible D gene (5 bases). Germline V lookup: CDR1 MNHEY, CDR2 SVGAGI. V was clipped by 10 bases and J by 4 bases, with 19 bases between them. CDR3 length: 14 amino acids. The DNA for the CDR3 is TGTGCCACCGCATCCAGGGTCCCGGGAGAGACCCAGTACTTC. Translation gives CATASRVPGETQYF.

The chain's CDR3 is CASSPPPGTGRVFYEQYF. The CDR3 DNA reads as TGTGCCAGCTCACCACCGCCCGGGACCGGGAGGGTTTTCTACGAGCAGTACTTC. The chain combines TRBV18 with TRBJ2-7; TRBD2 aligns across 8 bases. Germline values: CDR1 KGHSH, CDR2 LQKENI. After removal of 0 bases from V and 3 bases from J, the junction contained 13 bases not matched to a gene. The CDR3 totals 18 residues. Drawing the rest from reference TRBV18 and TRBJ2-7, the complete variable domain is NAGVMQNPRHLVRRRGQEARLRCSPMKGHSHVYWYRQLPEEGLKFMVYLQKENIIDESGMPKERFSAEFPKEGPSILRIQQVVRGDSAAYFCASSPPPGTGRVFYEQYFGPGTRLTVT.

The rearrangement joins TRBV4-2 to TRBJ2-7; 13 nucleotides match TRBD2. Losses at the gene ends were 4 bases for V and 5 bases for J; bases not matched to a gene: 5. In germline, CDR1 is LGHNA, CDR2 YNFKEQ. The length of the CDR3 is 15 residues. The CDR3 DNA sequence: TGTGCCAGCAGCCTACTAGCGGGAGGGCCAGACGAGCAGTACTTC. It specifies CASSLLAGGPDEQYF.

On this clone itself: One junction end does not reproduce the germline sequence, and a read error may be involved. This chain connects TRBV19 to TRBJ2-7, with 9 bases that match TRBD1. The CDR3 totals 15 residues. Germline CDR1 LNHDA, CDR2 SQIVND (reference sequence). The CDR3 DNA reads as TGTGCCAGTAGTCCGGGGACAGGGAGGTCCTCCGAGCAGTACTTC. Translation: CASSPGTGRSSEQYF.